The T cell receptor beta chain under discussion was sequenced for a study of early T cells in non-severe SARS-CoV-2 infection. Study as a whole: Alpha and beta chains were unpaired, from unsorted whole-blood bulk RNA. Study outcomes and limitations: CD4 and private specificities were missed by VDJdb matching, which favored anti-spike CD8 responses.

The CDR3 runs to 15 residues. Trimming cost V 3 bases and J 7 bases; bases outside gene matches: 9. From germline, CDR1 is SNHLY and CDR2 FYNNEI. Attached unique molecular identifiers marked individual cDNA molecules. From the 5' RACE reads, TCRdb called clonotypes with MiXCR, one entry per CDR3 protein. The sample lists about 66,000 distinct CDR3 sequences; approximately 10% were seen once. In this sample, this clonotype turned up a few times. The antigen is undetermined. This chain joins TRBV2 and TRBJ2-7; 10 nucleotides align to TRBD1. This receptor was obtained from an adult who was a healthcare worker with PCR-confirmed SARS-CoV-2 infection or an uninfected control (not recorded which). Sequencing was carried out using whole blood. Written as DNA, the CDR3 is TGTGCCAGCAGTGAGGGACAGGGGTTTGTTTGGGAGCAGTACTTC. Translated, it gives CASSEGQGFVWEQYF.